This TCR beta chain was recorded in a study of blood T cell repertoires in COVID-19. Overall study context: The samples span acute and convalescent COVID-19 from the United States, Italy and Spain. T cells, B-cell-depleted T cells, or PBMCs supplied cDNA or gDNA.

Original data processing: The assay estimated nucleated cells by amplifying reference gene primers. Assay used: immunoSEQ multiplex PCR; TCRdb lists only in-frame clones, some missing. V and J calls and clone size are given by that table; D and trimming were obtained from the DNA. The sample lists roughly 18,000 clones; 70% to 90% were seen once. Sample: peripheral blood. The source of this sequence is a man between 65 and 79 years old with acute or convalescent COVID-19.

CDR3 DNA sequence: TGCGCCAGCAGCTTGGGAGGGGGAGCCACTAATGAAAAACTGTTTTTT. It encodes CASSLGGGATNEKLFF. The gene calls are TRBV5-1 and TRBJ1-4; D perhaps matches TRBD1 (6 bases). CDR1 SGHRS and CDR2 YFSETQ come from the germline V gene. CDR3 length: 16 residues. V dropped 0 bases and J dropped 2 bases, with 11 bases sitting between them.